This TCR beta chain derives from a study of CD4 and CD8 cells across lung adenocarcinoma regions. The V gene lost 1 base and the J gene lost 6 bases, with 12 bases spanning the gap. CDR1 SGHTA and CDR2 FQGNSA come from the germline V gene. There are 14 residues in the CDR3. This clonotype came up many times. Localized lung adenocarcinoma, a non-small cell lung cancer, affected the donors. TCRdb redid the calling of the PCR reads with MiXCR, one entry per CDR3 protein. Here the sample spans under 14,000 distinct CDR3 sequences, roughly 50% being singletons. The sequenced sample was CD4+ T cells from the center of a lung tumor. The receptor's source is a male donor with lung adenocarcinoma. The CD4 and CD8 labels of this study may be unreliable. The rearrangement links TRBV7-2 to TRBJ2-5, with D perhaps assigned TRBD1 or TRBD2 (6 bases each). This CDR3 reads CASSLEGGRKTQYF. The CDR3 DNA follows: TGTGCCAGCAGCTTAGAGGGGGGCCGGAAGACCCAGTACTTC.